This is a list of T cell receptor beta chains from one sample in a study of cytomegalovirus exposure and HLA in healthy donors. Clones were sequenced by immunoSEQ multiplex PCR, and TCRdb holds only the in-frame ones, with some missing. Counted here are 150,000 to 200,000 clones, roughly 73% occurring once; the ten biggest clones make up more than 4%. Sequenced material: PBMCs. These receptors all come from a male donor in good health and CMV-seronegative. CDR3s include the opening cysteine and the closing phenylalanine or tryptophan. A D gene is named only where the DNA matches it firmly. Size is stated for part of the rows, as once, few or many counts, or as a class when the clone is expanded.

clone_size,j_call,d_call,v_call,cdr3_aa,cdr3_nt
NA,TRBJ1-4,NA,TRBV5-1,CASSLGQGGEKLFF,TGCGCCAGCAGCTTGGGGCAGGGCGGTGAAAAACTGTTTTTT
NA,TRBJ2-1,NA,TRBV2,CASSETFRGYNEQFF,TGTGCCAGCAGTGAAACCTTTAGGGGCTACAATGAGCAGTTCTTC
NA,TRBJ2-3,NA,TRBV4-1,CASSQGLGSSTDTQYF,TGCGCCAGCAGCCAAGGGCTAGGTTCCAGCACAGATACGCAGTATTTT
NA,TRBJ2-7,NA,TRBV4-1,CASSQVGTYYEQYF,TGCGCCAGCAGCCAAGTCGGGACATACTACGAGCAGTACTTC
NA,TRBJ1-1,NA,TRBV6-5,CASSYGGVATEAFF,TGTGCCAGCAGCTACGGGGGCGTCGCGACTGAAGCTTTCTTT
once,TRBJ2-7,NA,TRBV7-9,CASSRGVEQYF,TGTGCCAGCAGCCGGGGAGTGGAGCAGTACTTC
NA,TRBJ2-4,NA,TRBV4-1,CASRGADLAKNIQYF,TGCGCCAGCAGAGGGGCAGATCTAGCCAAAAACATTCAGTACTTC
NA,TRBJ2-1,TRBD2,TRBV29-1,CSVGTVAGVYNEQFF,TGCAGCGTTGGCACGGTAGCGGGAGTCTACAATGAGCAGTTCTTC
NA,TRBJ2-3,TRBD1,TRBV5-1,CASSLGGTGFRDTQYF,TGCGCCAGCAGCTTGGGAGGGACAGGGTTTAGAGATACGCAGTATTTT
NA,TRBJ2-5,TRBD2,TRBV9,CASSATAGAQETQYF,TGTGCCAGCAGCGCCACAGCGGGGGCGCAAGAGACCCAGTACTTC
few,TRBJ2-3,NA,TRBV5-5,CASSLSRVTDTQYF,TGTGCCAGCAGCTTGTCCCGGGTTACAGATACGCAGTATTTT
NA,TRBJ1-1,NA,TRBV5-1,CASSPSRVANTEAFF,TGCGCCAGCAGCCCCTCCAGGGTCGCGAACACTGAAGCTTTCTTT
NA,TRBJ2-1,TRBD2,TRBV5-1,CASSWGLAGSYNEQFF,TGCGCCAGCAGCTGGGGACTAGCGGGATCCTACAATGAGCAGTTCTTC
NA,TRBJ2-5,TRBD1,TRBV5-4,CASSPPGQQETQYF,TGTGCCAGCAGCCCGCCGGGACAGCAAGAGACCCAGTACTTC
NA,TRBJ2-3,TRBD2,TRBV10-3,CAISESDQRLAGGSDTQYF,TGTGCCATCAGTGAGTCTGATCAACGACTAGCGGGAGGATCAGATACGCAGTATTTT
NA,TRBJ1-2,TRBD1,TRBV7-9,CSSSPGQGSYGYTF,TGTTCCAGCAGCCCCGGACAGGGGAGCTATGGCTACACCTTC
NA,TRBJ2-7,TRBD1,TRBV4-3,CASSQELEGAREQYF,TGCGCCAGCAGCCAAGAGCTCGAGGGGGCGCGCGAGCAGTACTTC
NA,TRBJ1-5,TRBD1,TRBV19,CASRDRGGQPQHF,TGTGCCAGTCGGGACAGGGGTGGCCAGCCCCAGCATTTT
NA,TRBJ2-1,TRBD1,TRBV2,CASRAGGAISYNEQFF,TGTGCCAGCAGGGCAGGGGGCGCTATCTCCTACAATGAGCAGTTCTTC
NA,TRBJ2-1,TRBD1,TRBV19,CASSATGINEQFF,TGTGCCAGTAGTGCGACAGGGATAAATGAGCAGTTCTTC
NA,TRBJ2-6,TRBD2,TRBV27,CATRLAGRSGANVLTF,TGTGCCACGCGACTAGCGGGCCGCTCTGGGGCCAACGTCCTGACTTTC
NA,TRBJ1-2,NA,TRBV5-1,CASSSGSAPNYGYTF,TGCGCCAGCAGCTCCGGTTCCGCACCTAACTATGGCTACACCTTC
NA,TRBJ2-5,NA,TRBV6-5,CASSYLRGSAETQYF,TGTGCCAGCAGTTACCTGAGGGGGTCGGCAGAGACCCAGTACTTC
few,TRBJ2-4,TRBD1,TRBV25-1,CASSEELLADRVNIQYF,TGTGCCAGCAGTGAAGAGCTATTGGCGGACAGGGTGAACATTCAGTACTTC
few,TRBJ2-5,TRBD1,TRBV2,CASRGQGVPQETQYF,TGTGCCAGCAGAGGACAGGGGGTCCCACAAGAGACCCAGTACTTC
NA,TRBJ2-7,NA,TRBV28,CASSFIDRSFSYEQYF,TGTGCCAGCAGTTTTATCGACAGGTCTTTTTCCTACGAGCAGTACTTC
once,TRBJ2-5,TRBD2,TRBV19,CASSRTSGTEETQYF,TGTGCCAGTAGTAGAACTAGCGGAACAGAAGAGACCCAGTACTTC
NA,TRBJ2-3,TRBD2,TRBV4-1,CASSAGTSGTDTQYF,TGCGCCAGCAGCGCCGGGACTAGCGGCACAGATACGCAGTATTTT
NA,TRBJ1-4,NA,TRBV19,CASRTQENEKLFF,TGTGCCAGTAGGACACAGGAGAATGAAAAACTGTTTTTT
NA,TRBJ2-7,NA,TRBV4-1,CASSQEGRVSGEQYF,TGCGCCAGCAGCCAAGAAGGCAGGGTATCGGGCGAGCAGTACTTC
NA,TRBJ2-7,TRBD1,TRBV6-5,CASSFYRGSYEQYF,TGTGCCAGCAGTTTCTACAGGGGTTCCTACGAGCAGTACTTC
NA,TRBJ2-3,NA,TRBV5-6,CASSLIPGTSTDTQYF,TGTGCCAGCAGTTTGATACCAGGGACTAGCACAGATACGCAGTATTTT
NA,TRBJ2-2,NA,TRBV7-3,CASSFSSSITGELFF,TGTGCCAGCAGCTTTAGCTCGTCGATAACCGGGGAGCTGTTTTTT
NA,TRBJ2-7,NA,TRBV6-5,CASSSRDWAYEQYF,TGTGCCAGCAGTTCCCGGGACTGGGCCTACGAGCAGTACTTC
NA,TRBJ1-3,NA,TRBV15,CATSRDNLGNTIYF,TGTGCCACCAGCAGGGACAACTTGGGAAACACCATATATTTT
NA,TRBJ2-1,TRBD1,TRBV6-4,CASTVDRAPYNEQFF,TGTGCCAGCACCGTGGACAGGGCCCCCTACAATGAGCAGTTCTTC
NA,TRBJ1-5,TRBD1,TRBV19,CASSDLTGGLNQPQHF,TGTGCCAGTAGTGACCTCACAGGGGGCCTCAATCAGCCCCAGCATTTT
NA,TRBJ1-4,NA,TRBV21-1,CASSKDCDRGDEKLFF,TGTGCCAGCAGCAAGGATTGTGACAGGGGGGATGAAAAACTGTTTTTT
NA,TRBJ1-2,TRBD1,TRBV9,CASTHMDRVLRDGYTF,TGTGCCAGCACCCACATGGACAGGGTGTTAAGGGATGGCTACACCTTC
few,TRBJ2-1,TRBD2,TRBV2,CASSLSGGLFNEQFF,TGTGCCAGCAGCCTCAGCGGGGGGTTGTTCAATGAGCAGTTCTTC
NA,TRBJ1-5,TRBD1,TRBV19,CASSVHETGGQPQHF,TGTGCCAGTAGTGTCCATGAGACAGGGGGTCAGCCCCAGCATTTT
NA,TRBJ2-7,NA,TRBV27,CASSSTVTYEQYF,TGTGCCAGCAGTTCGACAGTCACCTACGAGCAGTACTTC
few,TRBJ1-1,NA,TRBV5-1,CASWEVWGEAFF,TGCGCCAGCTGGGAGGTTTGGGGTGAAGCTTTCTTT
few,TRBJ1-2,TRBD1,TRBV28,CATLQGGVSMGYTF,TGTGCCACCCTCCAGGGGGGAGTCTCTATGGGCTACACCTTC
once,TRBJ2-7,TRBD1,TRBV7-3,CASSLGQGHEQYF,TGTGCCAGCAGCTTAGGACAGGGCCACGAGCAGTACTTC
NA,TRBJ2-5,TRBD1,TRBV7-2,CASSLGQGQETQYF,TGTGCCAGCAGCTTAGGACAGGGGCAGGAGACCCAGTACTTC
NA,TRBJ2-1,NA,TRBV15,CATSIPYSSYNEQFF,TGTGCCACCAGCATACCCTACAGCTCCTACAATGAGCAGTTCTTC
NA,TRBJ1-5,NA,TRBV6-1,CASSDPGASSNQPQHF,TGTGCCAGCAGTGATCCAGGGGCAAGTAGCAATCAGCCCCAGCATTTT
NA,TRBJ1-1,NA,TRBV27,CASSLSGPTEAFF,TGTGCCAGCAGTTTGTCAGGGCCCACTGAAGCTTTCTTT
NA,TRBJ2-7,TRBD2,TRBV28,CASSPTSLALEQYF,TGTGCCAGCAGTCCCACTTCACTAGCGCTCGAGCAGTACTTC
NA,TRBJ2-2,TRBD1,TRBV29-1,CSADQGARELFF,TGCAGCGCGGACCAGGGGGCTAGGGAGCTGTTTTTT
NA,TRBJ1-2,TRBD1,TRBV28,CASSLFARTGVNYGYPF,TGTGCCAGCAGTTTATTCGCCCGGACAGGGGTTAACTATGGCTACCCCTTC
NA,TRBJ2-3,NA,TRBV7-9,CASASRRGPDTQYF,TGTGCCAGCGCCTCCCGGCGGGGGCCCGATACGCAGTATTTT
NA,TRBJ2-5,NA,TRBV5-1,CASSPRREETQYF,TGCGCCAGCAGTCCCCGGCGGGAAGAGACCCAGTACTTC
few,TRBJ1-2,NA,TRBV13,CASSYRGLDGYTF,TGTGCCAGCAGCTATAGGGGGTTGGATGGCTACACCTTC
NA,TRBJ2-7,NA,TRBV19,CALETESSYEQYF,TGTGCCCTCGAAACGGAGAGCTCCTACGAGCAGTACTTC
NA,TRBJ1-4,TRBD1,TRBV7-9,CASSFSDRVNEKLFF,TGTGCCAGCAGCTTTTCAGACAGGGTTAATGAAAAACTGTTTTTT